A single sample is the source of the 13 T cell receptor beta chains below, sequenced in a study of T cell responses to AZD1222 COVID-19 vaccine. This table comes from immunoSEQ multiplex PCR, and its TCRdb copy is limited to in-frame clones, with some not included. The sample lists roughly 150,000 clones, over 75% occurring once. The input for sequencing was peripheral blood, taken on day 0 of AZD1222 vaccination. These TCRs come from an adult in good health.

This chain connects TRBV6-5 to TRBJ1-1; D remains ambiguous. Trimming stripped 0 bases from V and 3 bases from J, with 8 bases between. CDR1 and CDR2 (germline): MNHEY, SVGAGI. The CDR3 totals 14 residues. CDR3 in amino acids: CASSYSQRDTEAFF. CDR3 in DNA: TGTGCCAGCAGTTACTCCCAACGAGACACTGAAGCTTTCTTT.

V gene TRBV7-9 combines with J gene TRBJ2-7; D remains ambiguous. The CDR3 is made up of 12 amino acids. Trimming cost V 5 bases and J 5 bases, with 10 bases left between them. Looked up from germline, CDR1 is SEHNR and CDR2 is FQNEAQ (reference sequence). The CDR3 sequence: CASSKIPHEQYF. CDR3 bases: TGTGCCAGCAGCAAAATACCCCACGAGCAGTACTTC.

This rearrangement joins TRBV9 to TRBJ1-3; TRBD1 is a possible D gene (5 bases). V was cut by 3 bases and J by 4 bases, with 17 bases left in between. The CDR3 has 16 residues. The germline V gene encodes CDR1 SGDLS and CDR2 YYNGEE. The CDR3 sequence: CASSALKGTRGNTIYF. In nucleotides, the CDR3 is TGTGCCAGCAGCGCCTTGAAAGGGACGAGGGGAAACACCATATATTTT.

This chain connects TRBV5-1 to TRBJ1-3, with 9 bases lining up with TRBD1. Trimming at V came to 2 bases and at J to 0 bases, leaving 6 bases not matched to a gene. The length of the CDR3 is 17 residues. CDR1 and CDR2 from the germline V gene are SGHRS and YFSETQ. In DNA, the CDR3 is TGCGCCAGCAGCTTCGGACAGGGGAAAGGCTCTGGAAACACCATATATTTT. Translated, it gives CASSFGQGKGSGNTIYF.

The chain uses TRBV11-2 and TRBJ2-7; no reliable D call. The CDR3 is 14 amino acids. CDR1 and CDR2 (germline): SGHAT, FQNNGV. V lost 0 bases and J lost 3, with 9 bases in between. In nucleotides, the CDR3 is TGTGCCAGCAGCTTAGAGGGCACCTTCTACGAGCAGTACTTC. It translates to CASSLEGTFYEQYF.

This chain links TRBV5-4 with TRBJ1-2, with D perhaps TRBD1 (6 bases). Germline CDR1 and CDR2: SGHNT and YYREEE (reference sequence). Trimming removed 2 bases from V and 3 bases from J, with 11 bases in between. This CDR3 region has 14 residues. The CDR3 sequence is CASSFQGSDYGYTF. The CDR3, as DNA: TGTGCCAGCAGCTTTCAGGGGTCGGACTATGGCTACACCTTC.

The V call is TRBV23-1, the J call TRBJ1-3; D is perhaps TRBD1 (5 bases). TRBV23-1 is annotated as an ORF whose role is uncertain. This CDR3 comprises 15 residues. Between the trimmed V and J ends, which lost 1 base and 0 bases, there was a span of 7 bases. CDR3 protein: CASSQWGGSGNTIYF. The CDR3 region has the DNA TGCGCCAGCAGTCAATGGGGGGGCTCTGGAAACACCATATATTTT.

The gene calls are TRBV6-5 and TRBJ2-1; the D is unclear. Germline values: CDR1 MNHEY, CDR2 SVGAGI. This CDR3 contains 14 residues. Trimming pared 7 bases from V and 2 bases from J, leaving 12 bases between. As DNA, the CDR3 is TGTGCCAGCACACCGTTCTCAACCTACAATGAGCAGTTCTTC. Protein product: CASTPFSTYNEQFF.

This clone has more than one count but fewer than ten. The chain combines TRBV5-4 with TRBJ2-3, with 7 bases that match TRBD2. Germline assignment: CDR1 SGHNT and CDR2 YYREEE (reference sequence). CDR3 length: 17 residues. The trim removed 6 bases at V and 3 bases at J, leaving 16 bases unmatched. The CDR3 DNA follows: TGTGCCAGCACCAGTTATGGTAGCGGGTCAAGTACAGATACGCAGTATTTT. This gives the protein CASTSYGSGSSTDTQYF.

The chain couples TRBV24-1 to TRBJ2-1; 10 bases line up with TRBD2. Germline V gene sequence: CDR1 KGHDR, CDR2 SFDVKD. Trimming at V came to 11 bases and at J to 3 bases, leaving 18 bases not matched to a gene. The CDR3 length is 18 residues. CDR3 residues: CAIGGTSETKGIYNEQFF. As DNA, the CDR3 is TGTGCCATCGGGGGGACTAGCGAGACGAAGGGGATCTACAATGAGCAGTTCTTC.

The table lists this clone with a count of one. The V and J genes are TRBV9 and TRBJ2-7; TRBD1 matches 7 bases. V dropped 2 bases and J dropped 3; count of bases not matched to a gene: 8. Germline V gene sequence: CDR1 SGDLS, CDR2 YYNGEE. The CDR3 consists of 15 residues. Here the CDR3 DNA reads TGTGCCAGCAGCGTCGGACCTGACAGGGACTACGAGCAGTACTTC. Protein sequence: CASSVGPDRDYEQYF.

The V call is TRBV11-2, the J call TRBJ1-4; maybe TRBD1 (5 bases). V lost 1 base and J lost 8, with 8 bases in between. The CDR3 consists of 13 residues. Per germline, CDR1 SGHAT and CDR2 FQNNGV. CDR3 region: CASSLASGEKLFF. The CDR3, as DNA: TGTGCCAGCAGCTTAGCGTCAGGGGAAAAACTGTTTTTT.

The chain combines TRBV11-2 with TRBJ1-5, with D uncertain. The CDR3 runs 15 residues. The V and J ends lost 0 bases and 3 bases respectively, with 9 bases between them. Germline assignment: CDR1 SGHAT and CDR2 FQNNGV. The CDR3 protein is CASSLEPDNNQPQHF. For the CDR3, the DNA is TGTGCCAGCAGCTTAGAGCCGGATAACAATCAGCCCCAGCATTTT.